Listed here is a single T cell receptor beta chain. This clonotype came up once. No cognate antigen has been identified for it. The input lacks base qualities; no much larger clone sits a single base away. Single-read evidence is weak. This sample stems from a study of T cells in Graves' hyperthyroidism and ophthalmopathy (dated by TCRdb to between 2018 and 2021). General notes on the study: Peripheral blood samples were taken at the time of initial diagnosis, prior to any treatment. TCR V-J signatures able to tell the groups apart were searched for in a discovery cohort of 100 patients, of whom more than 40 had Graves' ophthalmopathy and 55 to 65 had stable Graves' hyperthyroidism. An independent validation cohort of under 20 hyperthyroidism patients and 17 patients who later progressed to ophthalmopathy tested prospective prediction of ophthalmopathy. For training and testing, the 100 or so patients in the discovery cohort were randomly divided in a 7:3 ratio. In six Graves' hyperthyroidism patients, the study also compared T-cell repertoires from thyroid tissue with T-cell repertoires from blood. After sampling, hyperthyroidism patients received methimazole starting at 30 mg daily, and ophthalmopathy patients received high-dose intravenous methylprednisolone. According to the paper, TCR Vbeta CDR3 sequencing was carried out on 135 peripheral blood samples, which came from more than 40 ophthalmopathy, 80 or so hyperthyroidism and approximately 17 progressor patients.

The TCR beta CDR3 regions were amplified from RNA transcripts. For the first round of RT-PCR on the TCR CDR3, the HTBI primer set was used together with the Qiagen OneStep RT-PCR kit. Libraries were constructed in a second round of multiplex PCR, after which size selection and purification were performed. The libraries were sequenced on an Illumina HiSeq2000 using paired-end 100 bp reads. The published analysis was carried out like this. Raw data were processed with SOAPnuke, discarding reads with adapters, uncalled bases, mean Phred below 15, or no exact constant-primer or identifier match. High-quality paired reads were merged using COPE v1.2.5, and each unique nucleotide sequence was defined as a clonotype. MiTCR v1.1 was used to align clonotypes to the IMGT TRBV, TRBD and TRBJ reference segments. Analysis was restricted to V-J combinations with a frequency above 0.0001, which covered 98% to 99.2% of repertoires. The TCS score was defined as the ratio of F50 (clonal expansion) to E x V (chaos), calculated using BLOSUM62-based TCRdist between CDR3 peptides within each V-J. Welch's t-statistics and random forest reduced roughly 530 V-J features to about 13, which were used in a naive Bayes classifier (R e1071). TCRdb took the public reads, trimmed them with fastp at Q25, ran MiXCR for clone calling and kept in-frame beta chains. For every CDR3 protein sequence, its rows merge into one entry that carries the most common genes and DNA. The V and J calls and clone size are TCRdb's, not the authors'. The sample yields 450,000 to 650,000 distinct CDR3 sequences; approximately 15% were counted once. About 7% of the sample comes from the top ten.

In the ophthalmopathy patients, disease was moderately to severely active, with a Clinical Activity Score of 3 or more, a NOSPECS grade of 4 or more, and a duration of less than 3 months. Any patient with an uncontrolled infection, another autoimmune disease, pregnancy or lactation was excluded. Diagnoses were based on clinical symptoms, serum thyroxine and TRAb, thyroid ultrasound and orbital computed tomography. PBMCs were isolated from 7.5 to 10 ml of fresh peripheral blood by Ficoll-Paque density gradient centrifugation. Total RNA was extracted using Trizol reagent, and RNA quality was assessed on an Agilent 2100 Bioanalyzer. The full study reports these points: No statistical method was used to set the sample size in advance, and investigators knew the group allocation. A model built on a 13 V-J signature distinguished ophthalmopathy from stable hyperthyroidism, reaching around 90% sensitivity and 81.08% specificity in cross-validation and 80%/75% in testing. Most expanded thyroid clonotypes (frequency above 0.001) were also detected in blood, suggesting blood repertoires may reflect thyroid immune responses. During validation, the model predicted progression to ophthalmopathy a median of roughly 7.1 months ahead of onset, with around 71% sensitivity and roughly 72% specificity.

Material for sequencing was blood. This TCR came from a woman aged 18-29 years with Graves' ophthalmopathy.

The nucleotide sequence is TGCGCCAGCAGCCTTCGAGGGACCGGGATTGTAGATACGCAGTATTTT. Its coded protein is CASSLRGTGIVDTQYF. The chain links TRBV4-1 with TRBJ2-3, with the D call perhaps TRBD1 or TRBD2, as 5 bases match in each case. The germline ends are 19 bases apart after V is trimmed by 4 bases and J by 5 bases. Taken from cysteine to phenylalanine, the CDR3 has 16 residues. Only the CDR3 portion is preserved as DNA: 48 bases, with reading frame beginning at the first base. Via the germline V gene, CDR1 is MGHRA and CDR2 YSYEKL.